The clone carrying this TCR beta chain was counted only a few times. The antigen is not known. Germline loops: CDR1 SNHLY, CDR2 FYNNEI. CDR3 length: 16 amino acids. The J segment lost 4 bases and the V segment lost 6 bases, leaving 12 bases of the junction unmatched. The sample is drawn from a study of T cells after yellow fever vaccination. Study observations and caveats: Only a minor proportion of clonotypes was detected across both CD4 and CD8 compartments. Faster peaking, at day 5 versus 15, marked a secondary response that was weaker. Detected again after the booster were most primary-vaccination clones, at nearly 97% CD4 and 80% to 90% CD8.

UMIs and a universal primer site were added when TCR cDNA was made by 5'RACE template switching. One entry per CDR3 protein, called by TCRdb with MiXCR from the 5' RACE reads. The repertoire consists of around 230,000 distinct CDR3 sequences, with 5.5% to 8.5% occurring once and the leading ten covering 1% to 1.2%. This specimen consisted of CD4+ T cells sorted from PBMCs, obtained on the day of the yellow fever booster vaccination. This TCR was sampled from a man between 25 and 39 years old who received the YFV17D yellow fever vaccine. The chain carries TRBV2 and TRBJ2-3, with 8 positions matching TRBD2. The CDR3 DNA follows: TGTGCCAGCAGCAGGACTAGCATCCGAGGGGCAGATACGCAGTATTTT. Its translation is CASSRTSIRGADTQYF. The whole variable domain, filled in from reference TRBV2 and TRBJ2-3, reads EPEVTQTPSHQVTQMGQEVILRCVPISNHLYFYWYRQILGQKVEFLVSFYNNEISEKSEIFDDQFSVERPDGSNFTLKIRSTKLEDSAMYFCASSRTSIRGADTQYFGPGTRLTVL.